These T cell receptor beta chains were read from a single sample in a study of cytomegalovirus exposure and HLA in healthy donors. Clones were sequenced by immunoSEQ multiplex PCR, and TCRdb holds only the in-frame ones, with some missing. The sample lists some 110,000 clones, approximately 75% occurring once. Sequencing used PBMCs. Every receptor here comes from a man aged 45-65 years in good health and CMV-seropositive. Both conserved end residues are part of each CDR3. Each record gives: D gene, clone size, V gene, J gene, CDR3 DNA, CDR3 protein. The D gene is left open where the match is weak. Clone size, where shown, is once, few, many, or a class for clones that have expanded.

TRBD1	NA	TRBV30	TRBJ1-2	TGTGCCTCCCGAGGGGCAGGGGGCGAGGGTAACTATGGCTACACCTTC	CASRGAGGEGNYGYTF
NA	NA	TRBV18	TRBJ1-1	TGTGCCAGCTCACCAAACAGGAACGGCTTTGAAGCTTTCTTT	CASSPNRNGFEAFF
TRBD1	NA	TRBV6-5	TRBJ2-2	TGTGCCAGCAGTCTCCAGGGGGCTCGCACCGGGGAGCTGTTTTTT	CASSLQGARTGELFF
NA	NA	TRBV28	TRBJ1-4	TGTGCCAGCAGCCACAGGGAGAAAAATGAAAAACTGTTTTTT	CASSHREKNEKLFF
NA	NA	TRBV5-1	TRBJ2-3	TGCGCCAGCAGCTTGAAGCCCCTAGATACGCAGTATTTT	CASSLKPLDTQYF
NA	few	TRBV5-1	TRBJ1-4	TGCGCCAGCAGCTTGGGGCCAGGAATTAATGAAAAACTGTTTTTT	CASSLGPGINEKLFF
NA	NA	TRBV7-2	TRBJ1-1	TGTGCCACCCGAGGGGGTCTGAACACTGAAGCTTTCTTT	CATRGGLNTEAFF
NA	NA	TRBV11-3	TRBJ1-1	TGTGCCAGCAGCCGCGGCGGGAAGGACACTGAAGCTTTCTTT	CASSRGGKDTEAFF
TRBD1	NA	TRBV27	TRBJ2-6	TGTGCCAGCAGTTCGAGGACAGGGAAATTCTCTGGGGCCAACGTCCTGACTTTC	CASSSRTGKFSGANVLTF
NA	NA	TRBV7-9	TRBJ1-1	TGTGCCAGCAGCTTAGAGAGGGTAACTGAAGCTTTCTTT	CASSLERVTEAFF
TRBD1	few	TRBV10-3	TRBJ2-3	TGTGCCATCAGTGAGTCGGGACAGGGGAGAGCCACAGATACGCAGTATTTT	CAISESGQGRATDTQYF
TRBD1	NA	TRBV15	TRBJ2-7	TGTGCCACCAGCAGAGATACAGGGGCGGGCGAGCAGTACTTC	CATSRDTGAGEQYF
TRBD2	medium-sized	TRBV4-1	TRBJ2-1	TGCGCCAGCAGCCTCACTAGCGGGAGTTTTAATGAGCAGTTCTTC	CASSLTSGSFNEQFF
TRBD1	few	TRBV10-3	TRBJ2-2	TGTGCCATCAGTGAGCGGACAGGGGAGACCGGGGAGCTGTTTTTT	CAISERTGETGELFF
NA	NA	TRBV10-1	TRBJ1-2	TGCGCCAGCAGTGACTCTACTAGCCTATCCTCGGGCTACACCTTC	CASSDSTSLSSGYTF
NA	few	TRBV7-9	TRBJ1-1	TGTGCCAGCAGCGTCGTAGGACAGCTTGAAGCTTTCTTT	CASSVVGQLEAFF
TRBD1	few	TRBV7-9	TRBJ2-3	TGTGCCAGCAGCGCGAGAGCTACCGGGACAGGGGCCACAGATACGCAGTATTTT	CASSARATGTGATDTQYF
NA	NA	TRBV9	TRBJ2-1	TGTGCCAGCAGCGTAGTCGCAGGGGGGTACAATGAGCAGTTCTTC	CASSVVAGGYNEQFF
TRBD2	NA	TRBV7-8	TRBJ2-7	TGTGCCAGCAGCTCTAGCGGGACAACTGCCTACGAGCAGTACTTC	CASSSSGTTAYEQYF
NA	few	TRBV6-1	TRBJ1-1	TGTGCCAGCAGCACCGCGGACAGAAGGACTGAAGCTTTCTTT	CASSTADRRTEAFF
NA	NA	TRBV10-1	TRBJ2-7	TGCGCCAGCAGTGTGGCACAGGGCTACGAGCAGTACTTC	CASSVAQGYEQYF
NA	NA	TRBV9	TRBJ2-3	TGTGCCAGCAGCGTCGACTATAGCGCGACTTTCACAGATACGCAGTATTTT	CASSVDYSATFTDTQYF